Described below is a single T cell receptor beta chain sequence and its context. Primers: 60 Vbeta forward and 13 Jbeta reverse. The method was immunoSEQ multiplex PCR; TCRdb's version includes in-frame clones alone and lacks a portion of them. The sample records about 160,000 clones, around 76% being singletons. This sample stems from a study of cytomegalovirus exposure and HLA in healthy donors. Study summary: An analysis done earlier identified roughly 120 million unique TCR beta sequences from 190 million or so T cells.

The CDR3 consists of 15 residues. Germline V lookup: CDR1 WNHNN, CDR2 SYGVQD (reference sequence). V was pared by 0 bases and J by 3 bases, with 10 bases between. The J gene is TRBJ2-3, the V gene TRBV10-1; D remains unclear. The sequencing input was PBMCs. This sequence was found in a man aged 60-69 years in good health and CMV-seronegative. The CDR3 nucleotides are TGCGCCAGCAGTGAGTCCTCCGAGCCTACAGATACGCAGTATTTT. Protein product: CASSESSEPTDTQYF.